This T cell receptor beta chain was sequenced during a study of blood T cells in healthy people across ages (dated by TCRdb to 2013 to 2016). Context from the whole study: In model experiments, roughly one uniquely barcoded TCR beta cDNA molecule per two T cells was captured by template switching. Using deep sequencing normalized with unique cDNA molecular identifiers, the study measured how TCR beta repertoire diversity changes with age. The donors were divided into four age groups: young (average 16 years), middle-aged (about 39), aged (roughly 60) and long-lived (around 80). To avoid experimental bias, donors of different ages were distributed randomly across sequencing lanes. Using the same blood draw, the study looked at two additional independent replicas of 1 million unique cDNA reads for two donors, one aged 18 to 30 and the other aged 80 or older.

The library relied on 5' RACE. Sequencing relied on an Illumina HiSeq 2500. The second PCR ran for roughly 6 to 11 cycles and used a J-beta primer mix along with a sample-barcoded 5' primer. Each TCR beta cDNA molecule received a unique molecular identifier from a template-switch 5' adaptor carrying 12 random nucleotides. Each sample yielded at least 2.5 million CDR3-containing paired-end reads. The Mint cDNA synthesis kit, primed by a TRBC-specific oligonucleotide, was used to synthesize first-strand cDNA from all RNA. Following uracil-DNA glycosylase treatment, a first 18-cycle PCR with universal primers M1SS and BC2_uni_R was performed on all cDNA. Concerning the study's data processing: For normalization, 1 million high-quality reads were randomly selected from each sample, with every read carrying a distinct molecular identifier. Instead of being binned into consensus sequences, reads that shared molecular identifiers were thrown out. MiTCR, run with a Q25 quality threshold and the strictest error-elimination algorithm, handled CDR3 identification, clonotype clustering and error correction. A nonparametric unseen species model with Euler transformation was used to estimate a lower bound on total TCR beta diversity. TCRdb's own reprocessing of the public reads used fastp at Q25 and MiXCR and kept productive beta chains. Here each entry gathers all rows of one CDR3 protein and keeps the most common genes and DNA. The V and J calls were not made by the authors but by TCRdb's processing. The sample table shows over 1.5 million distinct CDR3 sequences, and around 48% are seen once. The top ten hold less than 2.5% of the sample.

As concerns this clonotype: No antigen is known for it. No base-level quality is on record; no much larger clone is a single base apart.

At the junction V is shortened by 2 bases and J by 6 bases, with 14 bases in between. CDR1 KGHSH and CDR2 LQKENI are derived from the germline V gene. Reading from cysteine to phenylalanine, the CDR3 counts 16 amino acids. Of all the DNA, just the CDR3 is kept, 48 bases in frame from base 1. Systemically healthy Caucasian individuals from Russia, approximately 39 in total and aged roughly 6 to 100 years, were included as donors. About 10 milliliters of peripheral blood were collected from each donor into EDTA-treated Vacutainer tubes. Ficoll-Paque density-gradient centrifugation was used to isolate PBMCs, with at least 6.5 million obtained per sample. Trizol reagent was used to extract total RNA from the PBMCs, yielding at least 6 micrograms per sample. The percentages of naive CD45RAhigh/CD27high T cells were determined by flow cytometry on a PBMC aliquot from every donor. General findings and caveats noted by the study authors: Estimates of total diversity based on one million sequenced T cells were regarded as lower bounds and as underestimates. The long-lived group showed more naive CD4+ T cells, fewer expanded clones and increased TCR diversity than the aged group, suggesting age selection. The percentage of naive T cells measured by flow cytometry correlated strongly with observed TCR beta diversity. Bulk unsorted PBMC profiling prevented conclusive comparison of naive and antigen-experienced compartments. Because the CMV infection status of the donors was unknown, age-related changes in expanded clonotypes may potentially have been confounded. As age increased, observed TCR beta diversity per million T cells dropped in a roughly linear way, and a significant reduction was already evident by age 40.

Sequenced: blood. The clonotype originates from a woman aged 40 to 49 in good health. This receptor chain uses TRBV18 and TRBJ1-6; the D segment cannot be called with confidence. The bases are TGTGCCAGCTCACCAAGTGCCCGGGCCCTTAATTCACCCCTCCACTTT. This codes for CASSPSARALNSPLHF.